This TCR beta chain came from a study of T-cell reconstitution after alpha-beta-depleted transplantation in children. Study observations and caveats: After transplant, at about two months, alpha-beta T cells were reportedly derived from several hundred expanded graft clones. Some patients showed high day-60 TCRbeta diversity, which derived from surviving recipient T cells and thymic progenitors.

Regarding this clonotype: Its antigen remains unidentified.

Germline CDR1 and CDR2: SGDLS and YYNGEE. This CDR3 has 15 residues. V dropped 0 bases and J dropped 7; count of bases not matched to a gene: 4. Preparation of the TCRbeta library involved a method that used unique molecular identifiers. TCRdb reprocessed the PCR reads with MiXCR, giving one entry per CDR3 protein. Of about a million distinct CDR3 sequences in the sample, roughly 31% are singletons; the top ten hold over 25%. The origin of this receptor is a boy under three years old who had a stem cell transplant for SCID, so the T cells may come from the graft donor. V usage is TRBV9 and J usage is TRBJ2-1; 10 bases align to TRBD1. The sample consisted of PBMCs, mostly from graft donor cells, taken 360 days after TCRalphabeta/CD19-depleted stem cell transplant. The CDR3 spells CASSVGDRGRNEQFF. The CDR3 DNA reads as TGTGCCAGCAGCGTAGGGGACAGGGGCCGGAATGAGCAGTTCTTC.